This T cell receptor (beta chain) was captured by sequencing in a study of shared clonotypes between healthy human individuals. Points from the study as a whole: Sequencing depth was expected to affect clonotype sharing among donors. Non-shared clonotypes displayed generation probabilities falling below those of clonotypes present in all four donors.

As concerns this clone: No antigen is known for it.

Libraries were prepared by immunoSEQ multiplex PCR; TCRdb keeps only in-frame clonotypes and omits some of them. The sample consists of 2 million to 2.5 million clones, roughly 95% of them appearing once. Trimming took 2 bases from V and 7 from J, leaving 13 bases between them. The V gene's germline CDR1 is SGHDT and CDR2 YYEEEE. The CDR3 runs 15 residues. The clonotype comes from a man aged 18 to 29 in good health. The chain has TRBV5-6 and TRBJ1-6; D gene unclear. Source material: naive CD4+ T cells sorted from blood. Subset denoted: CD45RA+ positively selected. This CDR3 reads CASSFGEVRNSPLHF. The CDR3 bases are TGTGCCAGCAGCTTCGGGGAAGTTAGGAATTCACCCCTCCACTTT.